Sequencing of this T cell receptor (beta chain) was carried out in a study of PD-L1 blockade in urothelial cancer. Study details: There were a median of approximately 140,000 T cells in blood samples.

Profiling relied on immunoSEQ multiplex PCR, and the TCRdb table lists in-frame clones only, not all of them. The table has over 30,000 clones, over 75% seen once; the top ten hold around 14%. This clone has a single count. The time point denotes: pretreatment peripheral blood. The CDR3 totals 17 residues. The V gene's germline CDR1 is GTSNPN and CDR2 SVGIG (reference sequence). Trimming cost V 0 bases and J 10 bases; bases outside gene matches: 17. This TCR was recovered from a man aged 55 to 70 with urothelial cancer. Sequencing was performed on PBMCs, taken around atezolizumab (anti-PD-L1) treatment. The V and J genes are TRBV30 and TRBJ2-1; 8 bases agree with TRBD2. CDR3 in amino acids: CAWSVRGGRPRTREQFF. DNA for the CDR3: TGTGCCTGGAGTGTACGAGGCGGGAGGCCACGTACTCGGGAGCAGTTCTTC.